Each of the 22 T cell receptor beta chains below was sequenced from the same sample in a study of CD8 T cells in ankylosing spondylitis (dated 2017 in TCRdb). Library preparation employed 5' RACE. Reads for this sample came from an Illumina HiSeq 2500. TCRdb cleaned the public reads at Q25 with fastp, built clones with MiXCR and kept in-frame beta chains. Rows merge per CDR3 protein into single entries with the most common DNA and genes. Present in this sample are around 250,000 distinct CDR3 sequences, around 10% of which were seen just once. Of the sample, less than 7.5% is held by the ten largest clones. Sequencing was carried out using blood, either unsorted or a sorted T cell fraction (not recorded which). Receptors originate from a male donor with ankylosing spondylitis or in good health (not recorded which).

This clonotype has at least ten counts. This chain connects TRBV5-1 to TRBJ2-1; 13 bases align to TRBD2. Germline values: CDR1 SGHRS, CDR2 YFSETQ. After removal of 4 bases from V and 6 bases from J, the junction contained 7 bases not matched to a gene. This CDR3 has 16 residues. The CDR3 is CASSPRGLAGINEQFF. The CDR3 coding sequence is TGCGCCAGCAGCCCGAGGGGACTAGCGGGGATCAATGAGCAGTTCTTC.

V and J are TRBV20-1 and TRBJ2-3, with 10 positions matching TRBD2. There are 16 residues in the CDR3. The V segment lost 4 bases and the J segment 6 bases; nucleotides outside the gene matches: 13. CDR1 DFQATT and CDR2 SNEGSKA come from the germline V gene (reference sequence). The CDR3 is CSANPYGEREGDTQYF. The CDR3 DNA is TGCAGTGCTAACCCTTATGGGGAGCGGGAGGGGGATACGCAGTATTTT.

This clonotype showed up many times. The chain employs TRBV25-1 and TRBJ2-5, with TRBD1 as a possible D gene (6 bases). The germline V gene encodes CDR1 MGHDK and CDR2 SYGVNS. The length of the CDR3 is 16 residues. V was clipped by 3 bases and J by 2 bases, with 16 bases between them. The CDR3 reads CASSDREATGQETQYF. DNA of the CDR3: TGTGCCAGCAGTGATCGAGAGGCGACAGGTCAAGAGACCCAGTACTTC.

The chain has TRBV6-1 and TRBJ2-4; no firm D call. Germline V gene sequence: CDR1 MNHNS, CDR2 SASEGT. There are 15 residues in the CDR3. The V end was cut by 3 bases, the J end by 8 bases, with 17 bases between. This CDR3 is CASSDRVPGSDIQYF. CDR3 coding DNA: TGTGCCAGCAGTGATAGGGTTCCAGGTTCAGACATTCAGTACTTC.

J is TRBJ2-5 and V is TRBV6-1; TRBD2 matches at 8 bases. Germline trimming cut 6 bases from V and 2 bases from J; bases unmatched to any gene: 11. The CDR3 runs to 16 residues. Germline V CDR1 and CDR2: MNHNS, SASEGT. CDR3 in amino acids: CASRGTLAGKQETQYF. CDR3 in DNA: TGTGCCAGCAGGGGGACCTTAGCGGGAAAACAAGAGACCCAGTACTTC.

In this sample, this clonotype turned up many times. The CDR3: CSVEAGISTDTQYF. The CDR3 DNA sequence: TGCAGCGTTGAGGCGGGTATTAGCACAGATACGCAGTATTTT. The chain combines TRBV29-1 with TRBJ2-3, with D possibly matching TRBD2 (5 bases). V gave up 3 bases and J gave up 0 bases, with 10 bases separating them. CDR1 and CDR2 (germline): SQVTM, ANQGSEA. The CDR3 covers 14 residues.

The gene calls are TRBV3-1 and TRBJ2-5; perhaps TRBD2 as D (5 bases). V lost 3 bases and J lost 1, with 15 bases in between. The CDR3 sequence is 16 residues long. CDR1 and CDR2 from the germline V gene are LGHDT and YNNKEL (reference sequence). For the CDR3, the DNA is TGTGCCAGCAGCCACCTTTCGCAGACTACCCAAGAGACCCAGTACTTC. Translated: CASSHLSQTTQETQYF.

This clonotype has at least ten counts. V is TRBV10-3 and J is TRBJ2-4; D uncertain. Deletions cut 2 bases from V and 6 bases from J, with 2 bases between. The CDR3 totals 11 residues. CDR1 is ENHRY and CDR2 is SYGVKD in the germline V gene. The CDR3 nucleotides read TGTGCCATCAGTGAGGGAAACATTCAGTACTTC. It is translated as CAISEGNIQYF.

This clonotype was counted at least ten times. CDR3 nucleotide sequence: TGTGCCACCAGCGAGACAGGGTTTGATCAGCCCCAGCATTTT. It specifies CATSETGFDQPQHF. V and J are TRBV15 and TRBJ1-5, with TRBD1 identical over 7 bases. The germline V gene encodes CDR1 LNHNV and CDR2 YYDKDF (reference sequence). This CDR3 comprises 14 residues. J was trimmed by 5 bases and V by 5 bases; bases with no gene match: 6.

The chain joins TRBV11-1 to TRBJ2-5; 7 nucleotides align to TRBD1. Germline loops: CDR1 SGHAT, CDR2 FQDESV (reference sequence). J lost 3 bases, V lost 4 bases, and 5 bases had no gene match. CDR3 length: 14 amino acids. CDR3 residues: CASSYSGQEETQYF. In nucleotides, the CDR3 is TGTGCCAGCAGCTATTCCGGACAGGAAGAGACCCAGTACTTC.

This clonotype was seen more than once but under ten times. V gene TRBV12-3 or TRBV12-4 combines with J gene TRBJ2-1; TRBD1 is a possible D gene (5 bases). This CDR3 is 12 amino acids long. With 8 bases removed from V and 7 bases from J, the gap between germline ends came to 12 bases. This CDR3 is CASSDNGNEQFF. The CDR3 nucleotides are TGTGCCAGCTCGGACAATGGGAATGAGCAGTTCTTC.

The chain links TRBV13 to TRBJ1-1; D is uncertain. Germline V gene data show CDR1 as PRHDT and CDR2 as FYEKMQ (reference sequence). CDR3 length: 12 residues. Trimming took 0 bases from V and 7 from J, leaving 6 bases between them. The CDR3 region has the DNA TGTGCCAGCAGCTTAGGGTTAGATGAAGCTTTCTTT. It codes for CASSLGLDEAFF.

This clonotype was detected many times. The chain has TRBV15 and TRBJ2-7; D might be TRBD2 (7 bases). The CDR3 loop spans 16 amino acids. The germline CDR1 and CDR2 sequences are LNHNV and YYDKDF (reference sequence). Between the trimmed V and J ends, which lost 5 bases and 4 bases, there was a span of 21 bases. The CDR3 sequence: CATSGGLGGQSYEQYF. For the CDR3, the DNA is TGTGCCACCAGCGGTGGACTAGGGGGTCAGTCGTACGAGCAGTACTTC.

This clonotype was observed at least ten times. One end of the junction does not line up with germline, which may come from a read error. The CDR3 loop reads CASRESGTSSYGYTF. The CDR3 nucleotides are TGCGCCAGCAGGGAGTCCGGGACATCGAGCTATGGCTACACCTTC. The chain employs TRBV10-2 and TRBJ1-2; D is possibly TRBD1 (6 bases). Germline assignment: CDR1 WSHSY and CDR2 SAAADI. There are 15 residues in the CDR3.

In its sample, this clonotype was seen many times. The V gene is TRBV29-1, the J gene TRBJ1-5; D uncertain. With 5 bases removed from V and 2 bases from J, the gap between germline ends came to 10 bases. The CDR3 totals 13 residues. Germline CDR1 SQVTM, CDR2 ANQGSEA. The CDR3 nucleotides are TGCAGCGTTAAAGTTGGGGGCAATCAGCCCCAGCATTTT. This encodes CSVKVGGNQPQHF.

The chain couples TRBV4-2 to TRBJ2-7, with D perhaps matching TRBD2 (6 bases). The V gene's germline CDR1 is LGHNA and CDR2 YNFKEQ. Trimming cost V 1 base and J 1 base, with 11 bases left between them. The CDR3 runs 15 residues. The CDR3 nucleotides are TGTGCCAGCAGCCAAGTCTGGGACTCTTCCTACGAGCAGTACTTC. Its protein product is CASSQVWDSSYEQYF.

This clonotype was recorded at least ten times. This chain links TRBV5-1 with TRBJ1-6, with D possibly TRBD1 on 5 matching bases. This CDR3 spans 13 amino acids. The ends were cut back, 4 bases at V and 9 bases at J, with 11 bases in the middle. Germline CDR1 is SGHRS and CDR2 is YFSETQ. The CDR3 coding sequence is TGCGCCAGCAGCCCGGTGGGGGTTTCACCCCTCCACTTT. Its translation is CASSPVGVSPLHF.

This clonotype was observed at least ten times. The chain uses TRBV5-1 and TRBJ2-5, with D possibly being TRBD1 or TRBD2 (5 bases each). CDR3 length: 16 residues. V lost 2 bases, J lost 3 bases, and 17 bases lay in between. Germline V lookup: CDR1 SGHRS, CDR2 YFSETQ. CDR3 in amino acids: CASSFGTRGKKETQYF. The CDR3 DNA reads TGCGCCAGCAGCTTTGGGACCCGGGGAAAAAAAGAGACCCAGTACTTC. Based on the CDR3 plus reference TRBV5-1 and TRBJ2-5, the full variable domain is KAGVTQTPRYLIKTRGQQVTLSCSPISGHRSVSWYQQTPGQGLQFLFEYFSETQRNKGNFPGRFSGRQFSNSRSEMNVSTLELGDSALYLCASSFGTRGKKETQYFGPGTRLLVL.

This clonotype was counted many times. The rearrangement uses TRBV29-1 and TRBJ1-1; tentatively, D is TRBD1 (6 bases). Germline loops: CDR1 SQVTM, CDR2 ANQGSEA. V was shortened by 7 bases and J by 0 bases, with 15 bases between the two germline ends. The CDR3 runs to 14 residues. The CDR3 spells CSAYFRTVNTEAFF. In DNA, the CDR3 is TGCAGCGCCTACTTTCGGACAGTGAACACTGAAGCTTTCTTT.

This clonotype was counted ten times or more. An end of the junction differs from the germline gene, which may be a read error. The chain employs TRBV12-3 or TRBV12-4 and TRBJ1-1; D gene uncertain. This CDR3 has 12 amino acids. The CDR3 spells CASSLLPPRGDF. CDR3 nucleotide sequence: TGTGCCAGCAGTTTACTCCCCCCCAGAGGCGACTTT.

This clonotype was detected ten times or more. The chain is built from TRBV20-1 and TRBJ2-3, with 8 bases aligning to TRBD2. Per germline, CDR1 DFQATT and CDR2 SNEGSKA (reference sequence). Unmatched junction bases numbered 7, after V lost 5 bases and J lost 0 bases. This CDR3 has 15 amino acids. The CDR3 protein is CSADSGVGSTDTQYF. For the CDR3, the DNA is TGCAGTGCTGATAGCGGGGTTGGTAGCACAGATACGCAGTATTTT.

The chain employs TRBV9 and TRBJ2-1; D is perhaps TRBD1 or TRBD2 (7 bases each). The CDR3 covers 14 residues. Germline lookup yields CDR1 SGDLS and CDR2 YYNGEE. Between the trimmed V and J ends, which lost 6 bases and 10 bases, there was a span of 20 bases. CDR3 residues: CASTKAGGEGEQFF. CDR3 in DNA: TGTGCCAGCACCAAAGCAGGGGGGGAGGGCGAGCAGTTCTTC.